Listed below are T cell receptor beta chains from one sample, sequenced in a study of T cells in Graves' hyperthyroidism and ophthalmopathy. One entry per CDR3 protein results from TCRdb running MiXCR on the multiplex PCR reads. Of around 540,000 distinct CDR3 sequences detected, 15% to 20% appear once; the ten largest clones hold about 29%. Sequencing was carried out using blood. The receptors were sampled from a woman aged 25 to 45 with Graves' ophthalmopathy. Both conserved end residues are part of each CDR3. Fields, in order: D gene, J gene, clone size, V gene, CDR3 DNA, CDR3 protein. A D gene is named only where the DNA matches it firmly. Rows may omit the clone size; those that give it use once, few, many or a size class.

TRBD2 | TRBJ2-3 | . | TRBV15 | TGTGCCACCAGCAGATTACCCGGGACTAGCGCACCCACGGGTACGCAGTATTTT | CATSRLPGTSAPTGTQYF
TRBD2 | TRBJ2-1 | many | TRBV7-2 | TGTGCCAGCAGCTTAAGTCCTAGCGGGAGGAATGAGCAGTTCTTC | CASSLSPSGRNEQFF
. | TRBJ1-5 | . | TRBV19 | TGTGCCACCCAAGGGCTAATCAATCAGCCCCAGCATTTT | CATQGLINQPQHF
TRBD2 | TRBJ2-1 | . | TRBV7-3 | TGTGCCAGCAGTTCCGTGAGGGAGGGTGAGCAGTTCTTC | CASSSVREGEQFF
. | TRBJ2-3 | many | TRBV27 | TGTGCCAGCAGTTTTAGGCCGTTTAGCACAGATACGCAGTATTTT | CASSFRPFSTDTQYF
TRBD2 | TRBJ2-7 | many | TRBV30 | TGTGCCTGGAGTGTAGCGGGAGGTTTCTACGAGCAGTACTTC | CAWSVAGGFYEQYF
TRBD2 | TRBJ2-1 | many | TRBV20-1 | TGCAGTGCTAGGTGGGCTAGCGGGGGTTATGAGCAGTTCTTC | CSARWASGGYEQFF
. | TRBJ1-1 | few | TRBV12-3/TRBV12-4 | TGTGCCAGCAGTTTGGGGCAGGGGATTATGAACACTGAAGCTTTCTTT | CASSLGQGIMNTEAFF
TRBD2 | TRBJ2-7 | many | TRBV19 | TGTGCCAGTAGTATCTCCAGTTGGGGACTAGCGGGAGTGCGCGGCTACGAGCAGTACTTC | CASSISSWGLAGVRGYEQYF
TRBD2 | TRBJ2-5 | . | TRBV6-2/TRBV6-3 | TGTGCCACCGGGGGGTGGACGCAAGAGACCCAGTACTTC | CATGGWTQETQYF
. | TRBJ1-1 | . | TRBV15 | TGTGCCACCAGCAGACGATCCGGGACCGCAATGAACACTGAAGCTTTCTTT | CATSRRSGTAMNTEAFF
TRBD1 | TRBJ2-1 | few | TRBV12-3/TRBV12-4 | TGTGCCAGCGGGGGGACAGGGTTAAATGAGCAGTTCTTC | CASGGTGLNEQFF
TRBD2 | TRBJ2-7 | many | TRBV20-1 | TGCAGTGCTGAGGACAAACTAGCGGGAGAAGGTGGTGGGTACGAGCAGTACTTC | CSAEDKLAGEGGGYEQYF
. | TRBJ2-1 | many | TRBV4-3 | TGCGCCAGCAGCCAAGATCCCCTGAGCTCCTACAATGAGCAGTTCTTC | CASSQDPLSSYNEQFF
. | TRBJ2-4 | few | TRBV2 | TGTGCCAGCAGTAAAACAAAGAACATTCAGTACTTC | CASSKTKNIQYF
. | TRBJ2-1 | many | TRBV5-1 | TGCGCCAGCAGCGGTGAAGGGACCACCGGAAACAATGAGCAGTTCTTC | CASSGEGTTGNNEQFF
. | TRBJ1-2 | many | TRBV6-1 | TGTGCCAGCAGTAGTGAAGGCTACACCTTC | CASSSEGYTF
. | TRBJ2-7 | many | TRBV19 | TGTGCCAGTAGTGACGGGTTACCGACCTACGAGCAGTACTTC | CASSDGLPTYEQYF
. | TRBJ1-2 | . | TRBV20-1 | TGCAGTGCTAGGGGAGGGGATGGCTACACCTTC | CSARGGDGYTF
. | TRBJ1-1 | many | TRBV12-3/TRBV12-4 | TGTGCCAGCAGTTTAGCGGGGGAAAACACTGAAGCTTTCTTT | CASSLAGENTEAFF
TRBD1 | TRBJ1-2 | many | TRBV6-1 | TGTGCCAGCAGTGAACACAGGGGGCCTGGCTACACCTTC | CASSEHRGPGYTF
TRBD1 | TRBJ2-3 | . | TRBV6-1 | TGTGGCAGCAGCCGGGAAGGGGGCCCCACAGATACGCAGTATTTT | CGSSREGGPTDTQYF
TRBD1 | TRBJ2-1 | many | TRBV3-1 | TGTGCCAGCAGCCAGAACAGGGGGCCCTTCTACAATGAGCAGTTCTTC | CASSQNRGPFYNEQFF
. | TRBJ2-1 | . | TRBV5-1 | TGCGCCAGCAGCCCCGTCATGGGGAATAAGCAGTTCTTC | CASSPVMGNKQFF
. | TRBJ2-3 | many | TRBV11-2 | TGTGCCAGCAGCTTAGGGGGGGGCATGGATACGCAGTATTTT | CASSLGGGMDTQYF
TRBD2 | TRBJ2-1 | many | TRBV29-1 | TGCAGCGGATATAGCGGGAGCGGTTACAATGAGCAGTTCTTC | CSGYSGSGYNEQFF
TRBD2 | TRBJ2-1 | many | TRBV7-2 | TGTGCCAGCAGCGCGGGAGTCAACTCCTACAATGAGCAGTTCTTC | CASSAGVNSYNEQFF
TRBD2 | TRBJ2-5 | many | TRBV3-1 | TGTGCCAGCAGCCAAGATAGATTCCTAGCGGGGCAACAAGAGACCCAGTACTTC | CASSQDRFLAGQQETQYF
. | TRBJ1-5 | . | TRBV7-2 | TGTGCCAGCAGCTTGGAAAGACAACAGCCCCAGCATTTT | CASSLERQQPQHF
TRBD1 | TRBJ2-5 | many | TRBV3-1 | TGTGCCAGCGGACAGGGGGGGTGGGAGACCCAGTACTTC | CASGQGGWETQYF
TRBD1 | TRBJ1-4 | . | TRBV24-1 | TGTGCCACCAGTGACGAAGGGACAGGGGCTAATGAAAAACTGTTTTTT | CATSDEGTGANEKLFF
TRBD1 | TRBJ2-7 | few | TRBV18 | TGTGCCAGCTCACGAGGGACAGGGGGGTTTGAGCAGTACTTC | CASSRGTGGFEQYF
TRBD2 | TRBJ2-7 | many | TRBV12-3/TRBV12-4 | TGTGCCAGCAGTTTGTCGCTAGCGGGAGGGCCTCGAGAGCAGTACTTC | CASSLSLAGGPREQYF
. | TRBJ2-5 | many | TRBV20-1 | TGCAGTGCTAGTAAAGGGGAGACCCAGTACTTC | CSASKGETQYF
. | TRBJ2-7 | . | TRBV7-9 | TGTGCCAGCAGCTTAGTAGGGGAGATATCCTACGAGCAGTACTTC | CASSLVGEISYEQYF